The 21 T cell receptor beta chains reported below all come from one sample, sequenced in a study of T cell repertoires in cytomegalovirus infection. These receptors lack a known antigen. TCRdb called the reads again in MiXCR, with one record for every CDR3 protein. The repertoire has about 890,000 distinct CDR3 sequences, around 32% of them found once; the top ten carry 13%. The sample consisted of cultured CD8+ T cells from PBMCs, taken from culture after CMV antigen stimulation. The receptors were gathered from a human donor in good health (CMV status not recorded). Some clones in this sample may be carry-over from other donors' samples.

This clonotype was counted a few times. The chain carries TRBV10-3 and TRBJ1-2, with TRBD1 matching 8 bases. V trimming: 0 bases; J trimming: 1 base; junction bases outside the gene matches: 4. Germline CDR1 reads ENHRY; CDR2 reads SYGVKD. The CDR3 covers 16 residues. The DNA for the CDR3 is TGTGCCATCAGTGAGTCCGGGACAGGCCTTAACTATGGCTACACCTTC. It yields the protein CAISESGTGLNYGYTF.

In its sample, this clonotype was seen a few times. The rearrangement joins TRBV19 to TRBJ2-1, with 8 bases identical to TRBD2. The CDR3 is 14 residues long. In germline, CDR1 is LNHDA, CDR2 SQIVND (reference sequence). The ends lost 5 bases at V and 4 bases at J; junction bases unmatched: 4. CDR3 protein: CASSAGLGYNEQFF. The CDR3 DNA sequence: TGTGCCAGTAGTGCGGGACTAGGATACAATGAGCAGTTCTTC.

The chain links TRBV7-9 to TRBJ1-2; TRBD1 matches at 7 bases. The germline V gene has CDR1 SEHNR and CDR2 FQNEAQ (reference sequence). This CDR3 spans 13 amino acids. Trimming at V came to 5 bases and at J to 3 bases, leaving 3 bases not matched to a gene. The CDR3 bases are TGTGCCAGCAGCGGGGGGACAGACTATGGCTACACCTTC. Amino acid sequence: CASSGGTDYGYTF.

The CDR3 bases are TGTGCCAGCAGCTTCCTCAGGGGCACAGATACGCAGTATTTT. This encodes CASSFLRGTDTQYF. The rearrangement links TRBV7-9 to TRBJ2-3; D is possibly TRBD1 (5 bases). CDR3 length equals 14 residues. CDR1 is SEHNR, CDR2 FQNEAQ, per germline (reference sequence). V lost 3 bases, J lost 1 base, and 8 bases lay in between.

The chain recombines TRBV20-1 with TRBJ1-2; D is undetermined. Trimming took 0 bases from V and 3 from J, leaving 11 bases between them. The CDR3 spans 14 residues. Germline V gene data show CDR1 as DFQATT and CDR2 as SNEGSKA (reference sequence). CDR3 DNA: TGCAGTGCTAGAGACCCCACGAGACACTATGGCTACACCTTC. This sequence encodes CSARDPTRHYGYTF.

This sequence joins TRBV29-1 and TRBJ1-2; 7 bases are a match to TRBD1. Germline assignment: CDR1 SQVTM and CDR2 ANQGSEA. There are 12 residues in the CDR3. Trimming removed 7 bases from V and 6 bases from J; junction bases left unmatched: 8. The CDR3 loop is CSAAGTVNGYTF. Written as DNA, the CDR3 is TGCAGCGCCGCGGGGACAGTTAATGGCTACACCTTC.

This clonotype was detected only a few times. V and J are TRBV27 and TRBJ2-7; D tentatively reads TRBD1 or TRBD2 (5 bases each). The germline CDR1 and CDR2 sequences are MNHEY and SMNVEV (reference sequence). This CDR3 is built from 13 residues. V was cut by 3 bases and J by 4 bases, with 10 bases left in between. The CDR3 nucleotides are TGTGCCAGCAGTTTCGGGGCCCGGTACGAGCAGTACTTC. Its protein is CASSFGARYEQYF.

The chain links TRBV13 to TRBJ2-7, with TRBD2 matching 8 bases. CDR1 and CDR2 (germline): PRHDT, FYEKMQ (reference sequence). The CDR3 contains 15 residues. V lost 3 bases and J lost 6; bases outside the gene matches: 10. The CDR3 region has the DNA TGTGCCAGCAGCTTCACGAGGGGACTAGGGGTCGAGCAGTACTTC. Its protein is CASSFTRGLGVEQYF.

This clonotype was observed a few times. The chain joins TRBV7-9 to TRBJ2-1; 10 bases map to TRBD2. This CDR3 region has 16 residues. CDR1 is SEHNR and CDR2 is FQNEAQ in the germline V gene (reference sequence). The V segment lost 4 bases and the J segment 8 bases; nucleotides outside the gene matches: 11. The CDR3 spells CASSSKPSGGADEQFF. In DNA, the CDR3 is TGTGCCAGCAGCTCTAAGCCCAGCGGGGGGGCCGATGAGCAGTTCTTC.

This clonotype turned up a few times. J is TRBJ1-1 and V is TRBV5-1; D remains ambiguous. The germline V and J ends were trimmed by 4 bases and 4 bases, with 14 bases remaining between them. CDR3 length: 14 amino acids. CDR1 and CDR2 (germline): SGHRS, YFSETQ. The CDR3 reads CASSPKVGGTEAFF. CDR3 coding DNA: TGCGCCAGCAGCCCGAAGGTCGGAGGCACTGAAGCTTTCTTT.

This clonotype was counted a few times. V is TRBV7-9 and J is TRBJ1-4; 8 bases align to TRBD1. This CDR3 contains 16 residues. From germline, CDR1 is SEHNR and CDR2 FQNEAQ (reference sequence). The V gene end was trimmed by 1 base and the J gene end by 8 bases; junction bases not matched to a gene: 9. The CDR3 loop reads CASSLGPTGDGEKLFF. CDR3 coding DNA: TGTGCCAGCAGCTTAGGACCGACAGGGGACGGCGAAAAACTGTTTTTT.

This sequence joins TRBV24-1 and TRBJ2-1; D is unclear. CDR3 length: 13 amino acids. V was shortened by 3 bases and J by 5 bases, with 7 bases between the two germline ends. Germline CDR1 is KGHDR and CDR2 is SFDVKD. The CDR3 is CATSDVVDNEQFF. CDR3 DNA: TGTGCCACCAGTGATGTGGTCGACAATGAGCAGTTCTTC.

The rearrangement uses TRBV12-3 or TRBV12-4 and TRBJ1-4; 7 nucleotides line up with TRBD1. The CDR3 length is 14 residues. V trimming: 7 bases; J trimming: 5 bases; junction bases outside the gene matches: 7. CDR3 DNA sequence: TGTGCCAGCACTACAGGGGCGGTAAATGAAAAACTGTTTTTT. Translation gives CASTTGAVNEKLFF.

J is TRBJ2-1 and V is TRBV6-2 or TRBV6-3; no firm D call. V lost 9 bases, J lost 2 bases, and 8 bases lay in between. CDR3 length: 12 amino acids. Germline CDR1 reads MNHEY; CDR2 reads SVGEGT. The CDR3 DNA reads TGTGCCAGTCTTCAGGCCTACAATGAGCAGTTCTTC. Protein sequence: CASLQAYNEQFF.

The sample holds a few counts of this clonotype. CDR3: CASSYRTEGQPQHF. In DNA, the CDR3 is TGTGCCAGCAGTTACAGAACAGAAGGTCAGCCCCAGCATTTT. The chain uses TRBV6-5 and TRBJ1-5; D not certain. CDR3 size: 14 residues. Trimming removed 2 bases from V and 6 bases from J, with 11 bases in between. CDR1 and CDR2 from the germline V gene are MNHEY and SVGAGI.

The chain uses TRBV29-1 and TRBJ1-2; D is unclear. The germline gives CDR1 SQVTM, CDR2 ANQGSEA. Trimming shortened V by 3 bases and J by 3 bases, and 2 bases separated the two germline ends. This CDR3 contains 10 residues. The CDR3 DNA sequence: TGCAGCGTTGATTACTATGGCTACACCTTC. The encoded protein is CSVDYYGYTF.

The sample holds many counts of this clonotype. V and J are TRBV12-3 or TRBV12-4 and TRBJ1-2; D remains ambiguous. Trimming cost V 3 bases and J 0 bases, with 8 bases left between them. CDR3 size: 14 residues. Here the CDR3 reads CASSLGTANYGYTF. Written as DNA, the CDR3 is TGTGCCAGCAGTTTGGGCACCGCTAACTATGGCTACACCTTC.

V gene TRBV27 combines with J gene TRBJ1-2; 9 positions agree with TRBD1. This CDR3 has 14 residues. V lost 5 bases, J lost 6 bases, and 7 bases stayed unmatched. CDR1 and CDR2 from the germline V gene are MNHEY and SMNVEV (reference sequence). CDR3 sequence reads: CASSPGQGFDGYTF. CDR3 DNA sequence: TGTGCCAGCAGTCCAGGACAGGGGTTCGATGGCTACACCTTC.

This clonotype was seen repeatedly, ten times or more. This chain joins TRBV7-3 and TRBJ1-1; possible D gene TRBD1, 5 bases. CDR1 is SGHTA, CDR2 FQGTGA, per germline. Deletions cut 6 bases from V and 4 bases from J, with 18 bases between. This CDR3 is built from 15 residues. The chain's CDR3 is CASSQRGGIATEAFF. The CDR3 DNA sequence: TGTGCCAGCAGTCAACGGGGGGGTATCGCCACTGAAGCTTTCTTT.

Ten or more counts support this clonotype. The chain links TRBV7-8 to TRBJ1-2, with TRBD1 matching 7 bases. The germline CDR1 and CDR2 sequences are SGHVS and FQNEAQ. This CDR3 is 17 amino acids long. Trimming cost V 4 bases and J 0 bases; bases outside gene matches: 11. CDR3 nucleotide sequence: TGTGCCAGCAGCTCCGCGGGACAGCTTTTACCTAACTATGGCTACACCTTC. This codes for CASSSAGQLLPNYGYTF. The full variable domain, in which reference TRBV7-8 and TRBJ1-2 provide the parts outside the CDR3, is GAGVSQSPRYKVAKRGQDVALRCDPISGHVSLFWYQQALGQGPEFLTYFQNEAQLDKSGLPSDRFFAERPEGSVSTLKIQRTQQEDSAVYLCASSSAGQLLPNYGYTFGSGTRLTVV.

This clonotype was picked up many times. The chain couples TRBV7-2 to TRBJ1-3; D uncertain. Trimming removed 5 bases from V and 0 bases from J, with 11 bases in between. Germline lookup yields CDR1 SGHTA and CDR2 FQGNSA. The CDR3 spans 15 residues. For the CDR3, the DNA is TGTGCCAGCAGCCCCCCGGGTATCTCTGGAAACACCATATATTTT. It yields the protein CASSPPGISGNTIYF.